This T cell receptor (beta chain) was observed in a study of cytomegalovirus exposure and HLA in healthy donors. Repertoires were generated with immunoSEQ multiplex PCR, while TCRdb's copy carries only in-frame clones and drops some. The repertoire holds fewer than 70,000 clones, with 90% to 97% as singletons. Germline CDR1 and CDR2: SGHRS and YFSETQ. The V and J ends lost 3 bases and 6 bases, in that order; junction bases with no gene match: 6. The CDR3 sequence is 14 residues long. The specimen was PBMCs. This chain links TRBV5-1 with TRBJ2-3; 8 bases agree with TRBD1. This receptor was taken from a man between 18 and 29 years old in good health and CMV-seronegative. CDR3 amino acids: CASSSGQGMDTQYF. CDR3 nucleotides: TGCGCCAGCAGCTCCGGACAGGGAATGGATACGCAGTATTTT.